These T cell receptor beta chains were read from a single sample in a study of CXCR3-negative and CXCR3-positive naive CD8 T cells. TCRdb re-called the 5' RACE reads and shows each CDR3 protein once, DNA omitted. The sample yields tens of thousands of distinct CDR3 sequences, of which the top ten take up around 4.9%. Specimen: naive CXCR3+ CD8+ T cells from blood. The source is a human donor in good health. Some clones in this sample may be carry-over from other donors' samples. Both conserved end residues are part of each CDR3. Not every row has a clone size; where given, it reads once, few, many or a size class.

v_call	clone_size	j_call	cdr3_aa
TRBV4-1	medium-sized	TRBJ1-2	CASSQGTGPYGYTF
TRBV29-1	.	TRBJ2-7	CSVVRESYEQYF
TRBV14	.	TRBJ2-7	CASSHGQGAYEQYF
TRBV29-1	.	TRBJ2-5	CSVLLVGGGVQETQYF
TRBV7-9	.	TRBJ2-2	CASTPREENTGELFF
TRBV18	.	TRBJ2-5	CASSEVDHPVGETQYF
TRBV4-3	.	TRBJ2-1	CASSQELPSSYNVQFF
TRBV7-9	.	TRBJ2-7	CASSPSWTYEQYF
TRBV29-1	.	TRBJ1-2	CSVEDRSRGVGEGYTF
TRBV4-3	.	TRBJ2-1	CASSPAGRVSYNEQFF
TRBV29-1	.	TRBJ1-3	CSVVTERSTIYF
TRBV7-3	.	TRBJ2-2	CASSLVLAGELFF
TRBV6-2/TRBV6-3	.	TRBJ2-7	CASSPFNSYEQYF
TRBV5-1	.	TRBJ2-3	CASSFGGTRDTQYF
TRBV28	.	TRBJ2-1	CASSPPLAGGRTANEQFF
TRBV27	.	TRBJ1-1	CASSRTGFRNTEAFF
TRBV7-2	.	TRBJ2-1	CASSSLGGGYNEQFF
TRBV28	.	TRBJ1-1	CASSFRGNTEAFF
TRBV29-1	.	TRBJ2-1	CSVEDGAGSYNEQFF
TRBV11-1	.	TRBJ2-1	CASSLSGSPNEQFF
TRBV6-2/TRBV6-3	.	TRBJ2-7	CASSGEEVPSYEQYF
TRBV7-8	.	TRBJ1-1	CASSSPLQGAWTEAFF
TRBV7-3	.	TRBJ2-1	CASSPGTSGGLIDEQFF
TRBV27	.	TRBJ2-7	CASSVLLAGGPYEQYF
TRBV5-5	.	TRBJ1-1	CASSLGFLDTEAFF
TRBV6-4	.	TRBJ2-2	CASTPQAGGNTGELFF
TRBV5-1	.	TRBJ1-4	CASSPGSGGREKLFF
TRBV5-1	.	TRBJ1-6	CASSLGRPNSPLHF
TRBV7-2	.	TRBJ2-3	CASSLGLRVADTQYF
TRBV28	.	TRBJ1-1	CASSLIEWGDTEAFF
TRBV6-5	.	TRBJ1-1	CASSLDGEDTEAFF
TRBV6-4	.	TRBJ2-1	CASSAGESYNEQFF
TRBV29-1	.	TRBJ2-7	CSVEVPPLDEQYF
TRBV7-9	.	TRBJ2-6	CATSSGANVLTF
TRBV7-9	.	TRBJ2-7	CASSLGLTSYEQYF
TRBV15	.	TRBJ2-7	CATSRAGSFTYEQYF
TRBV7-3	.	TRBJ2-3	CASSPLAGSTDTQYF